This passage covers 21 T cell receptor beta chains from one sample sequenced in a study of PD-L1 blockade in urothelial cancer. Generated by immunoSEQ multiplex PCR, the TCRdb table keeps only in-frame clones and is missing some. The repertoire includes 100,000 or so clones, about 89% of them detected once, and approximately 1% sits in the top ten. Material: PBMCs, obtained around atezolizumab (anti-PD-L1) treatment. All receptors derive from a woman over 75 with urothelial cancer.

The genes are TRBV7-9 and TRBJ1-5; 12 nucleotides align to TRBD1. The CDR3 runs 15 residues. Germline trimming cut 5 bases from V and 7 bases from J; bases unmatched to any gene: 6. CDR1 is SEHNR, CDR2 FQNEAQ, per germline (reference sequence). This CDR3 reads CASSPTGTGGQPQHF. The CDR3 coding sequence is TGTGCCAGCAGCCCAACAGGGACAGGGGGCCAGCCCCAGCATTTT. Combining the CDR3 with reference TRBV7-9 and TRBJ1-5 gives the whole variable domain DTGVSQNPRHKITKRGQNVTFRCDPISEHNRLYWYRQTLGQGPEFLTYFQNEAQLEKSRLLSDRFSAERPKGSFSTLEIQRTEQGDSAMYLCASSPTGTGGQPQHFGDGTRLSIL.

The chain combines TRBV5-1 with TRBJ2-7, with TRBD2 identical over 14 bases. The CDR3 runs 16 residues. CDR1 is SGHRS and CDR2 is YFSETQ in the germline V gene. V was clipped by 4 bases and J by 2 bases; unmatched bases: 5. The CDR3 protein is CASSGGLAGAPYEQYF. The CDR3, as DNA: TGCGCCAGCAGCGGGGGACTAGCGGGAGCCCCCTACGAGCAGTACTTC.

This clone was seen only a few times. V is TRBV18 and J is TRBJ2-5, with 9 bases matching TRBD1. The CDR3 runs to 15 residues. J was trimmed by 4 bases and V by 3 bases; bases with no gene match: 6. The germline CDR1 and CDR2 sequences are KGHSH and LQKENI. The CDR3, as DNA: TGTGCCAGCTCACCGGACAGGGGACGGATAGAGACCCAGTACTTC. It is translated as CASSPDRGRIETQYF.

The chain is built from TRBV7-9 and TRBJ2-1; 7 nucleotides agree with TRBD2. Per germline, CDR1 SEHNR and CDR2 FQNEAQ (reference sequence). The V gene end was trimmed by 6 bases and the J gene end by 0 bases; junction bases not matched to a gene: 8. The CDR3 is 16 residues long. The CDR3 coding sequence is TGTGCCAGCAGTTCTCAAGGCGGGAGCTCCTACAATGAGCAGTTCTTC. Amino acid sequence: CASSSQGGSSYNEQFF.

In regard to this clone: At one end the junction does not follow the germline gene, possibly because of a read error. Here the CDR3 DNA reads TGTGCCAGCAGCGAAGGGGTCGGGACAGGCTTATACGAGCAGTACTTC. The encoded protein is CASSEGVGTGLYEQYF. The chain recombines TRBV6-1 with TRBJ2-7; 8 bases agree with TRBD1. CDR1 MNHNS and CDR2 SASEGT come from the germline V gene. The CDR3 has 16 residues.

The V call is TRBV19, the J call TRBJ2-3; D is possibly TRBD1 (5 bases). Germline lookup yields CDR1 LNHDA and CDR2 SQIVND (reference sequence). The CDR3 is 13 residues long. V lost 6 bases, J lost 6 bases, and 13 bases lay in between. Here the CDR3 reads CASSRVLGDTQYF. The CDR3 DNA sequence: TGTGCCAGTAGCAGGGTTTTGGGGGATACGCAGTATTTT.

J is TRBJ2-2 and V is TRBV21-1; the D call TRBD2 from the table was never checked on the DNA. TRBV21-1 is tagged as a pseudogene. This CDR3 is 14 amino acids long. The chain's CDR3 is CASSNRGVTGELFF. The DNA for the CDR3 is TGTGCCAGCAGCAATCGGGGGGTAACCGGGGAGCTGTTTTTT.

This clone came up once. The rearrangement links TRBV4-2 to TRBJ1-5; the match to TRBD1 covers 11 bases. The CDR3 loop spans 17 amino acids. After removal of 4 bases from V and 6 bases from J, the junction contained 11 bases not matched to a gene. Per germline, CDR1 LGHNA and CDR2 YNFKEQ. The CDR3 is CASSRVLSDRGLQPQHF. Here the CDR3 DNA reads TGTGCCAGCAGCCGAGTCCTATCGGACAGGGGGCTTCAGCCCCAGCATTTT.

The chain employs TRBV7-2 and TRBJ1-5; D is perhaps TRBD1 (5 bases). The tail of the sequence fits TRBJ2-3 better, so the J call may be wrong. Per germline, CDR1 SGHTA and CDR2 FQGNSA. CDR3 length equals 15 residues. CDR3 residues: CASSLVNRNNQPQYF. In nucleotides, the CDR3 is TGTGCCAGCAGCTTAGTAAACAGGAACAATCAGCCCCAGTATTTT.

The CDR3 DNA reads as TGTGCCAGCAGCGTAGAGGACAGGGTCGGAAACACCATATATTTT. This codes for CASSVEDRVGNTIYF. J is TRBJ1-3 and V is TRBV9, with 8 bases that match TRBD1. CDR1 is SGDLS, CDR2 YYNGEE, per germline. Trimming took 0 bases from V and 4 from J; bases not matched to a gene: 3. The CDR3 contains 15 residues.

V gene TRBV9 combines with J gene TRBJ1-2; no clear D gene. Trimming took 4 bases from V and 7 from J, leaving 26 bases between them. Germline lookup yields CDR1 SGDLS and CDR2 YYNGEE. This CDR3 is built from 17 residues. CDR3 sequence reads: CASSLEDGGSFSGGYTF. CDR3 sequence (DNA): TGTGCCAGCAGCTTAGAGGACGGAGGCTCATTTTCTGGTGGCTACACCTTC.

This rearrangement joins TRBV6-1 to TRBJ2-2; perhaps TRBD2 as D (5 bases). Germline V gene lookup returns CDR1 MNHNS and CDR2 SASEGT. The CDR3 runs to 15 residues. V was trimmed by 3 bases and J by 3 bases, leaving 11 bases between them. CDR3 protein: CASSDEGFHTGELFF. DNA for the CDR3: TGTGCCAGCAGTGATGAGGGCTTCCACACCGGGGAGCTGTTTTTT.

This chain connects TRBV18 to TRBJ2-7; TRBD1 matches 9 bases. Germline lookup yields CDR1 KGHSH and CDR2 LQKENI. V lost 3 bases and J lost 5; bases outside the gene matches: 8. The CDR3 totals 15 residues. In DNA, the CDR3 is TGTGCCAGCTCACCGCGGGACAGGGTTAAGGACGAGCAGTACTTC. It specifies CASSPRDRVKDEQYF.

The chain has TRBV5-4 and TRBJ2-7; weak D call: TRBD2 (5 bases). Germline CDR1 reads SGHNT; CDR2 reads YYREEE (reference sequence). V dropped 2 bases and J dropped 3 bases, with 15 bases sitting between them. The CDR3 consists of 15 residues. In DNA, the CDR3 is TGTGCCAGCAGCTTCCCCGGGAATCTTAACTACGAGCAGTACTTC. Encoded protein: CASSFPGNLNYEQYF.

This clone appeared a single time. The CDR3, as DNA: TGTGCCAGCTCACCAGAGGACAAACTAGCCAAAAACATTCAGTACTTC. Its protein product is CASSPEDKLAKNIQYF. This chain connects TRBV18 to TRBJ2-4, with D possibly TRBD1 on 5 matching bases. V shed 2 bases and J shed 0 bases, with 11 bases lying between them. From germline, CDR1 is KGHSH and CDR2 LQKENI. This CDR3 is built from 16 residues.

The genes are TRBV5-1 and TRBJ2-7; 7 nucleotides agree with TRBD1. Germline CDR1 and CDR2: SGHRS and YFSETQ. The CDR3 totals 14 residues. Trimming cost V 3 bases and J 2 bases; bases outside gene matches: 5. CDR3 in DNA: TGCGCCAGCAGCTCCGGACAGGCCCCCTACGAGCAGTACTTC. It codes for CASSSGQAPYEQYF.

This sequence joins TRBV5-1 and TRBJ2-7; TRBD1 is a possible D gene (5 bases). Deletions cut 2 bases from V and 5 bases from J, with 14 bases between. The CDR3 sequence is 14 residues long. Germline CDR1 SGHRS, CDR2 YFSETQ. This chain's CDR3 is CASSLGQGGNEQYF. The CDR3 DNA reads TGCGCCAGCAGCTTAGGGCAGGGTGGTAACGAGCAGTACTTC. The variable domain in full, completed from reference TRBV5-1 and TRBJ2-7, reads KAGVTQTPRYLIKTRGQQVTLSCSPISGHRSVSWYQQTPGQGLQFLFEYFSETQRNKGNFPGRFSGRQFSNSRSEMNVSTLELGDSALYLCASSLGQGGNEQYFGPGTRLTVT.

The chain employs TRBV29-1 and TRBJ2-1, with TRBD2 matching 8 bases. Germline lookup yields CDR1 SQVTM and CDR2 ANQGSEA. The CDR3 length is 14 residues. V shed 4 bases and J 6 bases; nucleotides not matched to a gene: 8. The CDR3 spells CSVGPAGVPNEQFF. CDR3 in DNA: TGCAGCGTTGGTCCAGCGGGAGTACCCAATGAGCAGTTCTTC.

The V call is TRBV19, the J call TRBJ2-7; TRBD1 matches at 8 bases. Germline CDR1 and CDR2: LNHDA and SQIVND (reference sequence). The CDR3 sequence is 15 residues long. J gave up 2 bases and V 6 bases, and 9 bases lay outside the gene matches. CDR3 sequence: CASRPTGQDTYEQYF. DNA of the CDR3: TGTGCCAGTAGGCCGACGGGACAGGACACCTACGAGCAGTACTTC. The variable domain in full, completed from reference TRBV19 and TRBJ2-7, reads DGGITQSPKYLFRKEGQNVTLSCEQNLNHDAMYWYRQDPGQGLRLIYYSQIVNDFQKGDIAEGYSVSREKKESFPLTVTSAQKNPTAFYLCASRPTGQDTYEQYFGPGTRLTVT.

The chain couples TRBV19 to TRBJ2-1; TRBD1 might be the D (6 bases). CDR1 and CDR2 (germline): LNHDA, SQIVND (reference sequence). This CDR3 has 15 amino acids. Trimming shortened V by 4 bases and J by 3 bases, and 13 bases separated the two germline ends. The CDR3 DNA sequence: TGTGCCAGTAGTAAAGAGACAGGCCTCTACAATGAGCAGTTCTTC. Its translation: CASSKETGLYNEQFF. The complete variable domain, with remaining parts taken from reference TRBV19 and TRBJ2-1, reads DGGITQSPKYLFRKEGQNVTLSCEQNLNHDAMYWYRQDPGQGLRLIYYSQIVNDFQKGDIAEGYSVSREKKESFPLTVTSAQKNPTAFYLCASSKETGLYNEQFFGPGTRLTVL.

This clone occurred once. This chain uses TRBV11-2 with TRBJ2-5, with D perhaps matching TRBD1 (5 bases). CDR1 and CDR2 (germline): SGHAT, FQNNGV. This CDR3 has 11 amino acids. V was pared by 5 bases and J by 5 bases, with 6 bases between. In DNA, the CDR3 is TGTGCCAGCAGCCACAGGGAGACCCAGTACTTC. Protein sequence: CASSHRETQYF.